Listed here are 31 T cell receptor beta chains from one sample, sequenced in a study of T cells in Graves' hyperthyroidism and ophthalmopathy. Researchers amplified the TCR beta CDR3 regions from RNA transcripts. The HTBI primer set drove a first-round RT-PCR of the TCR CDR3. TCRdb passed the multiplex PCR reads through MiXCR, listing each CDR3 protein once. Of about 500,000 distinct CDR3 sequences listed, 16% are singletons. The sequencing input was blood. Source of these receptors: a woman under 30 with Graves' hyperthyroidism.

This chain connects TRBV10-1 to TRBJ2-3, with D perhaps given as TRBD1 or TRBD2 (6 bases each). Germline assignment: CDR1 WNHNN and CDR2 SYGVQD (reference sequence). The CDR3 has 15 amino acids. The V end was cut by 0 bases, the J end by 2 bases, with 9 bases between. The CDR3 loop is CASSESGGPTDTQYF. The CDR3 DNA reads as TGCGCCAGCAGTGAGTCGGGGGGCCCCACAGATACGCAGTATTTT.

This clonotype has just a few counts. The chain employs TRBV20-1 and TRBJ1-1; a possible D gene is TRBD1 (6 bases). Germline values: CDR1 DFQATT, CDR2 SNEGSKA (reference sequence). The CDR3 runs 14 residues. The V end was cut by 0 bases, the J end by 4 bases, with 12 bases between. CDR3 coding DNA: TGCAGTGCTAGAGAGGGGGCAGGGGTCACTGAAGCTTTCTTT. This codes for CSAREGAGVTEAFF.

The genes are TRBV10-3 and TRBJ2-3, with 8 bases aligning to TRBD1. The V segment lost 4 bases and the J segment 1 base; nucleotides outside the gene matches: 4. The CDR3 totals 15 residues. The V gene's germline CDR1 is ENHRY and CDR2 SYGVKD. CDR3 residues: CAISGGQGGTDTQYF. The CDR3 DNA follows: TGTGCCATCAGTGGCGGACAGGGTGGCACAGATACGCAGTATTTT.

This chain connects TRBV6-1 to TRBJ1-4; no clear D gene. The CDR3 has 13 residues. The germline gives CDR1 MNHNS, CDR2 SASEGT. V was clipped by 9 bases and J by 4 bases, with 12 bases between them. The DNA for the CDR3 is TGTGCCAGTAAATTCGCGGGTAATGAAAAACTGTTTTTT. Protein: CASKFAGNEKLFF.

This clonotype was observed at least ten times. The chain couples TRBV30 to TRBJ2-5, with D tentatively TRBD1 or TRBD2 (5 bases each). The CDR3 sequence is 13 residues long. Trimming shortened V by 2 bases and J by 5 bases, and 12 bases separated the two germline ends. Per the germline V gene, CDR1 is GTSNPN and CDR2 is SVGIG (reference sequence). CDR3 sequence reads: CAWSWGREETQYF. CDR3 nucleotide sequence: TGTGCCTGGAGTTGGGGCAGGGAGGAGACCCAGTACTTC.

The table lists this clonotype with many counts. V gene TRBV27 combines with J gene TRBJ2-3, with TRBD1 as a possible D gene (5 bases). Per germline, CDR1 MNHEY and CDR2 SMNVEV (reference sequence). The CDR3 runs to 16 residues. V was pared by 2 bases and J by 1 base, with 13 bases between. The CDR3 nucleotides are TGTGCCAGCAGTTTACATCGCAGGGTAGGCACAGATACGCAGTATTTT. Protein sequence: CASSLHRRVGTDTQYF.

This clonotype was counted at least ten times. The rearrangement links TRBV2 to TRBJ2-7; D unclear. This CDR3 comprises 15 residues. The ends were cut back, 1 base at V and 0 bases at J, with 10 bases in the middle. The V gene's germline CDR1 is SNHLY and CDR2 FYNNEI. The CDR3 bases are TGTGCCAGCAGTGAAGTAGCTTCAAGCTCCTACGAGCAGTACTTC. It translates to CASSEVASSSYEQYF. The variable domain in full, with the rest retrieved from reference TRBV2 and TRBJ2-7, is EPEVTQTPSHQVTQMGQEVILRCVPISNHLYFYWYRQILGQKVEFLVSFYNNEISEKSEIFDDQFSVERPDGSNFTLKIRSTKLEDSAMYFCASSEVASSSYEQYFGPGTRLTVT.

The chain links TRBV19 to TRBJ2-2, with D possibly matching TRBD2 (5 bases). The CDR3 is 13 residues long. V lost 6 bases and J lost 3, with 8 bases in between. The germline V gene has CDR1 LNHDA and CDR2 SQIVND (reference sequence). DNA for the CDR3: TGTGCCAGTAGCGGGGAGTACACCGGGGAGCTGTTTTTT. As protein: CASSGEYTGELFF. The full variable domain, with the rest looked up from reference TRBV19 and TRBJ2-2, is DGGITQSPKYLFRKEGQNVTLSCEQNLNHDAMYWYRQDPGQGLRLIYYSQIVNDFQKGDIAEGYSVSREKKESFPLTVTSAQKNPTAFYLCASSGEYTGELFFGEGSRLTVL.

This clonotype occurred a few times. The chain couples TRBV7-3 to TRBJ2-1; 8 bases align to TRBD2. Germline loops: CDR1 SGHTA, CDR2 FQGTGA. This CDR3 comprises 16 residues. V lost 6 bases, J lost 6 bases, and 13 bases stayed unmatched. CDR3 amino acids: CASSTRPGLGGNEQFF. CDR3 nucleotide sequence: TGTGCCAGCAGTACAAGGCCGGGACTAGGGGGCAATGAGCAGTTCTTC.

This clonotype showed up just a few times. V usage is TRBV12-3 or TRBV12-4 and J usage is TRBJ1-3; no clear D gene. Trimming cost V 6 bases and J 5 bases, with 11 bases left between them. The CDR3 is 13 amino acids. The CDR3 DNA is TGTGCCAGCAGCCGACCGGTGCGAAACACCATATATTTT. The encoded protein is CASSRPVRNTIYF.

This clonotype was counted many times. The J gene is TRBJ2-3, the V gene TRBV6-1, with D perhaps matching TRBD1 (5 bases). The germline CDR1 and CDR2 sequences are MNHNS and SASEGT. V was pared by 5 bases and J by 1 base, with 13 bases between. This CDR3 region has 15 residues. The CDR3 DNA reads TGTGCCAGCAGTACGACAGTCCACGGCACAGATACGCAGTATTTT. Translating it yields CASSTTVHGTDTQYF.

J is TRBJ2-5 and V is TRBV29-1; a weak D match, TRBD2 (5 bases). Germline V gene lookup returns CDR1 SQVTM and CDR2 ANQGSEA. The V and J ends lost 8 bases and 5 bases respectively, with 12 bases between them. This CDR3 has 11 amino acids. In nucleotides, the CDR3 is TGCAGCTCAGCCCTAGCTGAGACCCAGTACTTC. Protein sequence: CSSALAETQYF.

The rearrangement joins TRBV6-5 to TRBJ2-1; TRBD2 might be the D (6 bases). Germline values: CDR1 MNHEY, CDR2 SVGAGI. V lost 0 bases and J lost 15, with 15 bases in between. The CDR3 covers 13 residues. The CDR3 DNA follows: TGTGCCAGCAGTTACTCGGGCGGGAAGGGTCGGTTCTTC. Amino acid sequence: CASSYSGGKGRFF.

This clonotype was recorded at least ten times. This chain joins TRBV15 and TRBJ1-5; D is uncertain. The CDR3 is 17 residues long. Per germline, CDR1 LNHNV and CDR2 YYDKDF (reference sequence). Trimming stripped 0 bases from V and 3 bases from J, with 15 bases between. This CDR3 is CATSRDRPHKSNQPQHF. Here the CDR3 DNA reads TGTGCCACCAGCAGAGATCGGCCCCACAAATCCAATCAGCCCCAGCATTTT.

The sample holds a few counts of this clonotype. V usage is TRBV30 and J usage is TRBJ2-7, with unresolved D. This CDR3 region has 14 residues. The germline gives CDR1 GTSNPN, CDR2 SVGIG (reference sequence). The ends were cut back, 0 bases at V and 5 bases at J, with 14 bases in the middle. The CDR3 DNA follows: TGTGCCTGGAGTGTACAACCCCGTCAACACGAGCAGTACTTC. Its protein is CAWSVQPRQHEQYF. Full variable domain (rest looked up from reference TRBV30 and TRBJ2-7): SQTIHQWPATLVQPVGSPLSLECTVEGTSNPNLYWYRQAAGRGLQLLFYSVGIGQISSEVPQNLSASRPQDRQFILSSKKLLLSDSGFYLCAWSVQPRQHEQYFGPGTRLTVT.

This clonotype was detected only a few times. The CDR3 DNA reads TGTGCCAGCAGCTTAGCTTTGGCGTACAATGAGCAGTTCTTC. Protein: CASSLALAYNEQFF. The chain is built from TRBV7-9 and TRBJ2-1; D remains ambiguous. The CDR3 consists of 14 residues. Germline V lookup: CDR1 SEHNR, CDR2 FQNEAQ (reference sequence). V lost 0 bases and J 4 bases, leaving 7 bases between the germline ends.

This chain uses TRBV3-1 with TRBJ2-1, with TRBD2 identical over 8 bases. Germline V lookup: CDR1 LGHDT, CDR2 YNNKEL (reference sequence). V gave up 3 bases and J gave up 9 bases; unmatched junction bases: 1. The CDR3 totals 12 residues. CDR3 residues: CASSHTSGEQFF. The DNA for the CDR3 is TGTGCCAGCAGCCATACTAGCGGTGAGCAGTTCTTC.

The chain uses TRBV4-3 and TRBJ2-4; D is undetermined. V was trimmed by 0 bases and J by 1 base, leaving 19 bases between them. In germline, CDR1 is LGHNA, CDR2 YSLEER. The CDR3 loop spans 19 amino acids. CDR3: CASSQDGVGEAFAKNIQYF. The CDR3 region has the DNA TGCGCCAGCAGCCAAGATGGAGTAGGTGAAGCGTTTGCCAAAAACATTCAGTACTTC.

In its sample, this clonotype was seen many times. The rearrangement uses TRBV7-2 and TRBJ2-5, with a tentative D call TRBD2 (6 bases). V lost 4 bases and J lost 5, with 14 bases in between. Germline CDR1 and CDR2: SGHTA and FQGNSA. This CDR3 has 14 amino acids. CDR3: CASSSRTKMETQYF. DNA for the CDR3: TGTGCCAGCAGCTCCAGGACTAAGATGGAGACCCAGTACTTC.

V gene TRBV25-1 combines with J gene TRBJ2-7; 9 bases line up with TRBD1. The CDR3 has 15 amino acids. Germline V gene lookup returns CDR1 MGHDK and CDR2 SYGVNS. V lost 5 bases and J lost 3; bases outside the gene matches: 8. Here the CDR3 reads CASSYDRGKRYEQYF. The DNA of the CDR3 is TGTGCCAGCAGTTACGACAGGGGGAAACGCTACGAGCAGTACTTC.

The rearrangement uses TRBV27 and TRBJ1-1, with D maybe TRBD1 (5 bases). Germline CDR1 reads MNHEY; CDR2 reads SMNVEV (reference sequence). This CDR3 is built from 14 residues. Deletions cut 3 bases from V and 2 bases from J, with 10 bases between. The DNA for the CDR3 is TGTGCCAGCAGTTTCGGGGGTATAAACACTGAAGCTTTCTTT. It is translated as CASSFGGINTEAFF.

This clonotype was observed at least ten times. The V gene is TRBV24-1, the J gene TRBJ2-3, with a weak D call TRBD2 (5 bases). This CDR3 is 18 amino acids long. Between the trimmed V and J ends, which lost 0 bases and 1 base, there was a span of 16 bases. Germline CDR1 is KGHDR and CDR2 is SFDVKD. The DNA of the CDR3 is TGTGCCACCAGTGATTTGATGGACTCCGCCCCTGGCACAGATACGCAGTATTTT. It specifies CATSDLMDSAPGTDTQYF.

The table lists this clonotype with many counts. The chain combines TRBV12-3 or TRBV12-4 with TRBJ1-3; maybe TRBD1 (6 bases). The CDR3 is 15 amino acids. The V gene lost 10 bases and the J gene lost 4 bases, with 20 bases spanning the gap. In DNA, the CDR3 is TGTGCCACCCGATGGAGGGACATAAGGGGAAACACCATATATTTT. Amino acids: CATRWRDIRGNTIYF.

This chain connects TRBV7-9 to TRBJ2-1; 9 bases map to TRBD2. Per germline, CDR1 SEHNR and CDR2 FQNEAQ (reference sequence). The length of the CDR3 is 16 residues. V lost 2 bases to trimming and J lost 7 bases; unmatched junction nucleotides: 9. The chain's CDR3 is CASSLLSGGPRNEQFF. CDR3 DNA: TGTGCCAGCAGCTTATTAAGCGGGGGGCCCCGAAATGAGCAGTTCTTC.

This clonotype has a count of ten or more. The chain links TRBV24-1 to TRBJ2-1; D may correspond to TRBD1 or TRBD2 (6 bases each). This CDR3 is 15 amino acids long. Germline assignment: CDR1 KGHDR and CDR2 SFDVKD. Between the trimmed V and J ends, which lost 6 bases and 0 bases, there was a span of 11 bases. Written as DNA, the CDR3 is TGTGCCACCAGTTGGGGGGCGAGCTCCTACAATGAGCAGTTCTTC. Translated: CATSWGASSYNEQFF.

The J gene is TRBJ2-5, the V gene TRBV6-6; D not resolved. The germline V and J ends were trimmed by 2 bases and 7 bases, with 5 bases remaining between them. The V gene's germline CDR1 is MNHNY and CDR2 SVGAGI (reference sequence). The CDR3 is made up of 11 amino acids. The CDR3 bases are TGTGCCAGCAGTTACGGTGGGACCCAGTACTTC. It specifies CASSYGGTQYF.

This clonotype was detected only a few times. The V and J genes are TRBV9 and TRBJ2-2, with D hard to call. Trimming pared 0 bases from V and 2 bases from J, leaving 11 bases between. The CDR3 runs 16 residues. Germline assignment: CDR1 SGDLS and CDR2 YYNGEE. CDR3 loop: CASSVAAPVNTGELFF. Written as DNA, the CDR3 is TGTGCCAGCAGCGTAGCTGCGCCGGTAAACACCGGGGAGCTGTTTTTT. Full variable domain (remainder filled in from reference TRBV9 and TRBJ2-2): DSGVTQTPKHLITATGQRVTLRCSPRSGDLSVYWYQQSLDQGLQFLIQYYNGEERAKGNILERFSAQQFPDLHSELNLSSLELGDSALYFCASSVAAPVNTGELFFGEGSRLTVL.

This clonotype was counted once. The chain has TRBV4-3 and TRBJ1-4, with D tentatively TRBD1 (5 bases). Trimming removed 0 bases from V and 5 bases from J, with 10 bases in between. Germline-derived CDR1 and CDR2 are LGHNA and YSLEER. The CDR3 consists of 15 residues. The chain's CDR3 is CASSQDGGGNEKLFF. CDR3 sequence (DNA): TGCGCCAGCAGCCAAGATGGGGGGGGAAATGAAAAACTGTTTTTT.

Of note for this clonotype: A much more abundant neighbour one base away suggests this may be a read error. The rearrangement links TRBV11-2 to TRBJ2-5; 8 positions match TRBD1. This CDR3 comprises 12 residues. Germline V gives CDR1 SGHAT, CDR2 FQNNGV. J was trimmed by 14 bases and V by 3 bases; bases with no gene match: 8. The CDR3 DNA sequence: TGTGCCAGCAGCTTCACAGGGGGATTGAGATACTTC. Its protein is CASSFTGGLRYF.

This clonotype was observed many times. The chain couples TRBV7-2 to TRBJ2-3; tentatively, D is TRBD2 (5 bases). V gave up 1 base and J gave up 6 bases, with 11 bases separating them. CDR1 is SGHTA, CDR2 FQGNSA, per germline. CDR3 length equals 14 residues. The CDR3 DNA sequence: TGTGCCAGCAGCTTAGATAGGTGGGAGGATACGCAGTATTTT. It is translated as CASSLDRWEDTQYF.

This clonotype showed up just once. The chain joins TRBV5-6 to TRBJ2-3; D is possibly TRBD1 (5 bases). V lost 4 bases and J lost 1, with 13 bases in between. In germline, CDR1 is SGHDT, CDR2 YYEEEE. The CDR3 totals 15 residues. In nucleotides, the CDR3 is TGTGCCAGCAGCCCTGCAGGGTGGGGCACAGATACGCAGTATTTT. Its protein product is CASSPAGWGTDTQYF.